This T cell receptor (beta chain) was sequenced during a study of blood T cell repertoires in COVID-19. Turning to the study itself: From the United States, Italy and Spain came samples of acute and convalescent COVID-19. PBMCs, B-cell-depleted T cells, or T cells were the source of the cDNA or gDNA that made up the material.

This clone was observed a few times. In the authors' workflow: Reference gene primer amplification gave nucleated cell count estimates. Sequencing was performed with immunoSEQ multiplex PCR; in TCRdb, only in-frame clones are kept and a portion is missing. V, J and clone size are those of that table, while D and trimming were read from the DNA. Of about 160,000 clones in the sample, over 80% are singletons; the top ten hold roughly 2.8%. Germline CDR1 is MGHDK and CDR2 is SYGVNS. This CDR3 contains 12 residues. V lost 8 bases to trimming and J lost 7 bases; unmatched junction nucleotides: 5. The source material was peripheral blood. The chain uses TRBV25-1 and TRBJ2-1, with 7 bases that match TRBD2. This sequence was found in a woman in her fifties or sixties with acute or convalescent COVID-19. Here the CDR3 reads CASGLGPNEQFF. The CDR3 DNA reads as TGTGCCAGCGGACTAGGGCCAAATGAGCAGTTCTTC.